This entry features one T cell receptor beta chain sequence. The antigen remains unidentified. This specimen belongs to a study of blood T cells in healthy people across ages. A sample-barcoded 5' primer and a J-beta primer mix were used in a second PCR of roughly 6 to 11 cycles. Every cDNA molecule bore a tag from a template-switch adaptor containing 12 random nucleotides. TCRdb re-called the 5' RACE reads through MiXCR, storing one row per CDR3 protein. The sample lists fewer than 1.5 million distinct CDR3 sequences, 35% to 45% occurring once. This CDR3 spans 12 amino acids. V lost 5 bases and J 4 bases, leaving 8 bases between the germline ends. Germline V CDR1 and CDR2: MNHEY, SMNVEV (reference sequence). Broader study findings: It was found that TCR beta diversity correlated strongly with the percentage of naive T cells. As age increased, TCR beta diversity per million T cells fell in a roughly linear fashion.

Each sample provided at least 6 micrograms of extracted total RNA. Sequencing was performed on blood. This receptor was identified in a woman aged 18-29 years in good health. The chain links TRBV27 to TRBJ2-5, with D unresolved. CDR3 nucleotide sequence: TGTGCCAGCAGTCACAATGCAGAGACCCAGTACTTC. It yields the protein CASSHNAETQYF.